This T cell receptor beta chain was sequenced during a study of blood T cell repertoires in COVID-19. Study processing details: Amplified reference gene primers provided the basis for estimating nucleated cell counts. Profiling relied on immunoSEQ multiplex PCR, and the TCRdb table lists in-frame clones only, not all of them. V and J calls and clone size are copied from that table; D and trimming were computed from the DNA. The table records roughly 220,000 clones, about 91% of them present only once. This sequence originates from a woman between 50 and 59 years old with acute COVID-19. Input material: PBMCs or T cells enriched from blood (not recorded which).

The CDR3 sequence is CASSMGPRGGSGQETQYF. Written as DNA, the CDR3 is TGTGCCAGTAGTATGGGACCCCGAGGAGGGTCGGGGCAAGAGACCCAGTACTTC. The V gene is TRBV19, the J gene TRBJ2-5; tentative D call: TRBD2 (6 bases). V was trimmed by 3 bases and J by 2 bases, leaving 22 bases between them. The CDR3 extends over 18 amino acids. Germline V gene sequence: CDR1 LNHDA, CDR2 SQIVND (reference sequence).